The rows below give T cell receptor beta chains drawn from one sample of a study of T cell responses to AZD1222 COVID-19 vaccine. Generated by immunoSEQ multiplex PCR, the TCRdb table keeps only in-frame clones and is missing some. This table holds about 120,000 clones, approximately 85% found once. The sample here was peripheral blood, taken on day 0 of MenACWY control vaccination. The receptors here all came from an adult in good health. CDR3s include the opening cysteine and the closing phenylalanine or tryptophan. D genes are given only for firm matches. For some rows the clone size is stated as once, few or many, or as a class when expanded; others skip it.

j_gene,v_gene,abundance,len,d_gene,CDR3nt,CDR3aa
TRBJ2-3,TRBV6-5,once,12,NA,TGTGCCAACAGCGGAGGGGGAGATACGCAGTATTTT,CANSGGGDTQYF
TRBJ1-5,TRBV2,NA,16,NA,TGTGCCAGCAGTGAAGGGGCCAGGGCCCCAAATCAGCCCCAGCATTTT,CASSEGARAPNQPQHF
TRBJ2-3,TRBV11-2,NA,14,TRBD1,TGTGCCAGCAGCAACAGGGGCATAGGGGATACGCAGTATTTT,CASSNRGIGDTQYF
TRBJ2-7,TRBV11-1,NA,11,NA,TGTGCCAGCAGCTACCGGGACGAGCAGTACTTC,CASSYRDEQYF
TRBJ1-5,TRBV27,NA,14,NA,TGTGCCAGCAGTTTCCAGGGAAGCAATCAGCCCCAGCATTTT,CASSFQGSNQPQHF
TRBJ1-1,TRBV15,NA,14,NA,TGTGCCACCAGCAGAGATCTCAGGGTGACTGAAGCTTTCTTT,CATSRDLRVTEAFF
TRBJ1-2,TRBV16,once,15,NA,TGTGCCAGCAGCCAATCCCTTAATTCCGGGGAGGGCTACACCTTC,CASSQSLNSGEGYTF
TRBJ1-1,TRBV5-1,NA,15,NA,TGCGCCAGCAGCTTGGGTGGACAAGGGAACACTGAAGCTTTCTTT,CASSLGGQGNTEAFF
TRBJ1-4,TRBV5-6,NA,16,NA,TGTGCCAGCAGCTTGCGGGAGGTGGGCACTAATGAAAAACTGTTTTTT,CASSLREVGTNEKLFF
TRBJ1-5,TRBV16,NA,16,NA,TGTGCCAGCAGCCAACCCGGACTGAGGAAGAATCAGCCCCAGCATTTT,CASSQPGLRKNQPQHF
TRBJ1-1,TRBV5-1,NA,15,TRBD1,TGCGCCAGCAGCCTCGGGACAGGGTTGAACACTGAAGCTTTCTTT,CASSLGTGLNTEAFF
TRBJ1-5,TRBV6-2/TRBV6-3,NA,14,NA,TGTGCCAGCAGTTACTGGACCAGCAATCAGCCCCAGCATTTT,CASSYWTSNQPQHF
TRBJ1-4,TRBV9,few,14,NA,TGTGCCAGCAGCGTAGGGACACACAATGAAAAACTGTTTTTT,CASSVGTHNEKLFF
TRBJ2-2,TRBV25-1,NA,14,TRBD1,TGTGCCAGCAGTTCTGACAGGGCCACCGGGGAGCTGTTTTTT,CASSSDRATGELFF
TRBJ1-2,TRBV9,NA,12,TRBD1,TGTGCAGCGGACAGGGCGAGCTATGGCTACACCTTC,CAADRASYGYTF
TRBJ2-7,TRBV2,few,12,NA,TGTGCCAGCAGTGTTGGAGGGTTCGAGCAGTACTTC,CASSVGGFEQYF
TRBJ2-2,TRBV7-2,few,14,NA,TGTGCCAGCAGCCTAACGTCCCAGGGGCGGGAGCTGTTTTTT,CASSLTSQGRELFF
TRBJ2-1,TRBV19,once,13,NA,TGTGCCAGTAGCGGAGCGGGTGTGAATGAGCAGTTCTTC,CASSGAGVNEQFF
TRBJ2-7,TRBV5-6,many,16,NA,TGTGCCAGCAGTTTCCGCTCGGGACTGTTCTCCTACGAGCAGTACTTC,CASSFRSGLFSYEQYF
TRBJ2-2,TRBV5-1,NA,16,NA,TGCGCCAGCAGCTTGGCCAGTCAGGGAAACACCGGGGAGCTGTTTTTT,CASSLASQGNTGELFF
TRBJ2-7,TRBV14,once,20,TRBD1,TGTGCCAGCAGCCAAGATGACCCCGGGACAGGAGAGGGACTGATCTACGAGCAGTACTTC,CASSQDDPGTGEGLIYEQYF
TRBJ1-4,TRBV4-2,NA,16,NA,TGTGCCAGCAGCCAAGGCCAGGGAGCAACTAATGAAAAACTGTTTTTT,CASSQGQGATNEKLFF
TRBJ1-5,TRBV6-1,NA,15,TRBD1,TGTGCCAGCAGATTCGACAGGGCGGGCAATCAGCCCCAGCATTTT,CASRFDRAGNQPQHF
TRBJ1-2,TRBV19,NA,13,NA,TGTGCCAGTAGTTTCGGGGGGAACTATGGCTACACCTTC,CASSFGGNYGYTF
TRBJ2-5,TRBV4-1,NA,14,TRBD2,TGCGCCAGCAGCTCTTGGACTAGCCAAGAGACCCAGTACTTC,CASSSWTSQETQYF
TRBJ2-5,TRBV5-1,NA,11,NA,TGCGCCAGCAGCTTGGCCGAGACCCAGTACTTC,CASSLAETQYF
TRBJ2-2,TRBV7-2,NA,11,NA,TGTGCCAGCAGCTTAATAGAGGAGCTGTTTTTT,CASSLIEELFF
TRBJ1-1,TRBV30,NA,13,NA,TGTGCCTGGAAGGGGCTAAAGTTGACTGAAGCTTTCTTT,CAWKGLKLTEAFF